These 26 T cell receptor beta chains originate from one sample sequenced in a study of T cells after yellow fever vaccination. TCRdb re-derived calls from the 5' RACE reads in MiXCR, one entry per CDR3 protein. The sample includes approximately 170,000 distinct CDR3 sequences, approximately 9.9% seen only once; the top ten take approximately 34%. The sequencing here drew on CD8+ T cells sorted from PBMCs, taken 15 days after the yellow fever booster vaccination. All receptors come from a man in his late teens or twenties who received the YFV17D yellow fever vaccine.

The chain carries TRBV7-8 and TRBJ2-1; no clear D gene. Germline lookup yields CDR1 SGHVS and CDR2 FQNEAQ. The CDR3 has 14 residues. V was cut by 5 bases and J by 5 bases, with 13 bases left in between. CDR3 coding DNA: TGTGCCAGCAGCCCGTATGTGAGCAACAATGAGCAGTTCTTC. Protein product: CASSPYVSNNEQFF. Complete variable domain (other parts from reference TRBV7-8 and TRBJ2-1): GAGVSQSPRYKVAKRGQDVALRCDPISGHVSLFWYQQALGQGPEFLTYFQNEAQLDKSGLPSDRFFAERPEGSVSTLKIQRTQQEDSAVYLCASSPYVSNNEQFFGPGTRLTVL.

This clonotype came up a few times. The chain combines TRBV20-1 with TRBJ2-7, with D possibly TRBD2 on 5 matching bases. Trimming stripped 3 bases from V and 3 bases from J, with 6 bases between. CDR1 and CDR2 (germline): DFQATT, SNEGSKA (reference sequence). This CDR3 has 11 amino acids. CDR3 loop: CSASGGYEQYF. CDR3 sequence (DNA): TGCAGTGCTAGTGGAGGCTACGAGCAGTACTTC.

This clonotype was detected only a few times. V and J are TRBV12-3 or TRBV12-4 and TRBJ1-5; 9 bases map to TRBD1. The CDR3 has 16 amino acids. V shed 1 base, J shed 6 bases, and the junction held 7 bases outside the gene matches. CDR3 sequence reads: CASSLEGGQGTQPQHF. The CDR3 DNA sequence: TGTGCCAGCAGTTTAGAGGGCGGACAGGGGACTCAGCCCCAGCATTTT.

Worth noting for this clonotype: Without the conserved terminal phenylalanine or tryptophan, this CDR3 likely stems from a read error. This sequence joins TRBV5-1 and TRBJ1-2, with D unresolved. Germline V CDR1 and CDR2: SGHRS, YFSETQ. CDR3 size: 14 residues. The V end lost 5 bases, the J end lost 1 base, and 12 bases lay between the germline ends. CDR3 loop: CASRLERLNYGYTL. CDR3 nucleotide sequence: TGCGCCAGCAGGCTAGAGCGCCTTAACTATGGCTACACCTTA.

V gene TRBV6-2 or TRBV6-3 combines with J gene TRBJ2-5; 8 nucleotides line up with TRBD1. CDR1 is MNHEY and CDR2 is SVGEGT in the germline V gene. Trimming removed 2 bases from V and 4 bases from J; junction bases left unmatched: 12. The CDR3 is 17 residues long. CDR3: CASSYGPDTGGGETQYF. In DNA, the CDR3 is TGTGCCAGCAGTTACGGACCCGATACAGGGGGAGGAGAGACCCAGTACTTC.

CDR3 amino acids: CASSYSGTSLNEQFF. The CDR3 nucleotides read TGTGCCAGCAGTTATTCCGGGACTAGCTTAAATGAGCAGTTCTTC. The chain carries TRBV6-5 and TRBJ2-1; TRBD2 matches 9 bases. The trim removed 3 bases at V and 7 bases at J, leaving 7 bases unmatched. Germline assignment: CDR1 MNHEY and CDR2 SVGAGI. The CDR3 runs 15 residues.

The chain links TRBV5-1 to TRBJ1-1; TRBD1 matches at 9 bases. This CDR3 is 16 amino acids long. Trimming at V came to 2 bases and at J to 6 bases, leaving 11 bases not matched to a gene. The germline V gene encodes CDR1 SGHRS and CDR2 YFSETQ. The CDR3 region is CASSLGTGQVIPEAFF. As DNA, the CDR3 is TGCGCCAGCAGCTTAGGGACAGGGCAGGTCATACCTGAAGCTTTCTTT.

This clonotype was counted only a few times. The gene calls are TRBV12-3 or TRBV12-4 and TRBJ1-1; 7 bases match TRBD1. V was clipped by 5 bases and J by 1 base; unmatched bases: 4. The CDR3 is 14 amino acids. The chain's CDR3 is CASSPRGENTEAFF. The CDR3 bases are TGTGCCAGCAGTCCCAGGGGGGAGAACACTGAAGCTTTCTTT.

The sample holds a few counts of this clonotype. V is TRBV7-9 and J is TRBJ2-3, with D possibly being TRBD1 or TRBD2 (5 bases each). V lost 5 bases, J lost 6 bases, and 24 bases lay in between. CDR3 length equals 17 residues. CDR1 is SEHNR, CDR2 FQNEAQ, per germline (reference sequence). CDR3 protein: CASSPQDRDRIEDTQYF. For the CDR3, the DNA is TGTGCCAGCAGCCCCCAAGACCGGGACCGGATAGAGGATACGCAGTATTTT.

This chain connects TRBV12-3 or TRBV12-4 to TRBJ1-5; tentatively, D is TRBD1 (5 bases). V lost 6 bases, J lost 6 bases, and 9 bases lay in between. This CDR3 has 12 residues. This CDR3 is CASSGGGQPQHF. Written as DNA, the CDR3 is TGTGCCAGCAGCGGGGGGGGTCAGCCCCAGCATTTT.

V usage is TRBV12-3 or TRBV12-4 and J usage is TRBJ2-1; TRBD1 matches at 9 bases. The junction had 8 bases not matched to a gene; V was cut back by 2 bases and J by 9 bases. The CDR3 contains 15 residues. CDR3 DNA sequence: TGTGCCAGCAGTTTAACAGGGGGCGGATGGGGTGAGCAGTTCTTC. Amino acids: CASSLTGGGWGEQFF.

Only a few counts were recorded for this clonotype. V usage is TRBV20-1 and J usage is TRBJ2-2; TRBD2 matches at 9 bases. The CDR3 runs 16 residues. V lost 2 bases to trimming and J lost 2 bases; unmatched junction nucleotides: 6. In germline, CDR1 is DFQATT, CDR2 SNEGSKA (reference sequence). The CDR3 loop is CSARPPSGVNTGELFF. For the CDR3, the DNA is TGCAGTGCTAGACCTCCTAGCGGGGTCAACACCGGGGAGCTGTTTTTT.

The chain has TRBV6-5 and TRBJ2-7, with TRBD2 as a possible D gene (5 bases). Germline-derived CDR1 and CDR2 are MNHEY and SVGAGI. Between the trimmed V and J ends, which lost 6 bases and 3 bases, there was a span of 12 bases. The CDR3 has 13 amino acids. CDR3 loop: CASRPGKLYEQYF. Written as DNA, the CDR3 is TGTGCCAGCAGACCCGGGAAACTCTACGAGCAGTACTTC.

This clonotype was detected only a few times. This chain uses TRBV5-8 with TRBJ1-1; TRBD1 agrees at 9 bases. The germline gives CDR1 SGHTS, CDR2 YDEGEE. V shed 1 base and J 5 bases; nucleotides not matched to a gene: 9. This CDR3 contains 16 residues. The CDR3 DNA follows: TGTGCCAGCAGCTTGATACAGGGGGCCCGGGGAACTGAAGCTTTCTTT. As protein: CASSLIQGARGTEAFF.

This clonotype was observed a handful of times. The chain is built from TRBV4-1 and TRBJ2-7, with 8 bases matching TRBD1. Losses at the gene ends were 2 bases for V and 5 bases for J; bases not matched to a gene: 11. The CDR3 is made up of 16 amino acids. Germline V gives CDR1 MGHRA, CDR2 YSYEKL. CDR3 protein: CASSQTWGTGLHEQYF. The CDR3 nucleotides read TGCGCCAGCAGCCAAACCTGGGGGACAGGTTTACACGAGCAGTACTTC.

The chain carries TRBV11-2 and TRBJ2-5, with TRBD2 matching 8 bases. Trimming removed 5 bases from V and 2 bases from J; junction bases left unmatched: 7. Germline V lookup: CDR1 SGHAT, CDR2 FQNNGV. CDR3 length: 15 residues. CDR3 DNA: TGTGCCAGCAGCGACGGCGGGGGGCAGCAAGAGACCCAGTACTTC. Translating gives CASSDGGGQQETQYF.

The rearrangement joins TRBV3-1 to TRBJ2-5, with a tentative D call TRBD1 (5 bases). The V and J ends lost 3 bases and 5 bases respectively, with 13 bases between them. The CDR3 has 14 residues. In germline, CDR1 is LGHDT, CDR2 YNNKEL (reference sequence). This chain's CDR3 is CASSQTDSTETQYF. The CDR3 nucleotides read TGTGCCAGCAGCCAGACAGACAGCACGGAGACCCAGTACTTC.

V and J are TRBV7-2 and TRBJ2-2, with 7 bases aligning to TRBD1. Germline values: CDR1 SGHTA, CDR2 FQGNSA. V gave up 6 bases and J gave up 1 base; unmatched junction bases: 5. The CDR3 has 15 amino acids. Here the CDR3 DNA reads TGTGCCAGCAGACCCGGGACAGTGAACACCGGGGAGCTGTTTTTT. Its protein is CASRPGTVNTGELFF.

This rearrangement joins TRBV4-2 to TRBJ2-1; D tentatively fits TRBD1 or TRBD2 (6 bases each). Germline loops: CDR1 LGHNA, CDR2 YNFKEQ. The V end was cut by 2 bases, the J end by 5 bases, with 13 bases between. The CDR3 totals 15 residues. The CDR3 DNA reads as TGTGCCAGCAGCCAAAACGGGGGCACCCACAATGAGCAGTTCTTC. Translated, it gives CASSQNGGTHNEQFF.

The chain uses TRBV29-1 and TRBJ1-2; 8 nucleotides align to TRBD1. After removal of 1 base from V and 5 bases from J, the junction contained 9 bases not matched to a gene. Germline CDR1 reads SQVTM; CDR2 reads ANQGSEA. CDR3 length equals 15 residues. The CDR3 spells CSVEGTGPGRYGYTF. In nucleotides, the CDR3 is TGCAGCGTTGAAGGGACAGGGCCAGGTCGATATGGCTACACCTTC.

CDR3 loop: CASSSSIAVGGHEQYV. DNA for the CDR3: TGTGCCAGCAGCTCCTCTATCGCCGTAGGGGGCCACGAGCAGTACGTC. V usage is TRBV7-9 and J usage is TRBJ2-7; 7 nucleotides agree with TRBD1. CDR1 and CDR2 from the germline V gene are SEHNR and FQNEAQ (reference sequence). The trim removed 4 bases at V and 5 bases at J, leaving 14 bases unmatched. The CDR3 contains 16 residues.

The chain uses TRBV3-1 and TRBJ2-1; the D gene is possibly TRBD2 (5 bases). The CDR3 loop spans 17 amino acids. V gave up 4 bases and J gave up 6 bases, with 22 bases separating them. From germline, CDR1 is LGHDT and CDR2 YNNKEL (reference sequence). CDR3 protein: CASSPLRGVEPSNEQFF. For the CDR3, the DNA is TGTGCCAGCAGCCCGCTTCGGGGAGTGGAACCCTCCAATGAGCAGTTCTTC.

Only a few counts were recorded for this clonotype. The chain couples TRBV29-1 to TRBJ1-2, with 7 positions matching TRBD1. Germline CDR1 reads SQVTM; CDR2 reads ANQGSEA. V lost 2 bases, J lost 3 bases, and 3 bases stayed unmatched. CDR3 length equals 13 residues. The CDR3 sequence is CSVETGDHYGYTF. CDR3 bases: TGCAGCGTTGAAACAGGGGACCACTATGGCTACACCTTC.

This clonotype came up a few times. The chain employs TRBV5-1 and TRBJ1-1; tentatively, D is TRBD1 (5 bases). Trimming stripped 4 bases from V and 7 bases from J, with 17 bases between. This CDR3 has 14 amino acids. Germline loops: CDR1 SGHRS, CDR2 YFSETQ. DNA of the CDR3: TGCGCCAGCAGCAAAATGAACAGGAACCATGAAGCTTTCTTT. Translating gives CASSKMNRNHEAFF.

The table lists this clonotype with many counts. The chain is built from TRBV12-3 or TRBV12-4 and TRBJ2-1; TRBD1 or TRBD2 may be the D gene (5 bases each). The CDR3 contains 15 residues. The ends were cut back, 5 bases at V and 7 bases at J, with 18 bases in the middle. The CDR3 region is CASSTPGVGVNEQFF. The CDR3 coding sequence is TGTGCCAGCAGTACTCCCGGGGTAGGGGTAAATGAGCAGTTCTTC.

Ten or more counts support this clonotype. The CDR3 sequence: CASSPGQGARYGYTF. As DNA, the CDR3 is TGCGCCAGCAGCCCAGGACAGGGGGCTCGCTATGGCTACACCTTC. This chain uses TRBV5-1 with TRBJ1-2; 11 bases align to TRBD1. CDR3 length: 15 residues. V lost 4 bases to trimming and J lost 4 bases; unmatched junction nucleotides: 6. Germline V gene sequence: CDR1 SGHRS, CDR2 YFSETQ.